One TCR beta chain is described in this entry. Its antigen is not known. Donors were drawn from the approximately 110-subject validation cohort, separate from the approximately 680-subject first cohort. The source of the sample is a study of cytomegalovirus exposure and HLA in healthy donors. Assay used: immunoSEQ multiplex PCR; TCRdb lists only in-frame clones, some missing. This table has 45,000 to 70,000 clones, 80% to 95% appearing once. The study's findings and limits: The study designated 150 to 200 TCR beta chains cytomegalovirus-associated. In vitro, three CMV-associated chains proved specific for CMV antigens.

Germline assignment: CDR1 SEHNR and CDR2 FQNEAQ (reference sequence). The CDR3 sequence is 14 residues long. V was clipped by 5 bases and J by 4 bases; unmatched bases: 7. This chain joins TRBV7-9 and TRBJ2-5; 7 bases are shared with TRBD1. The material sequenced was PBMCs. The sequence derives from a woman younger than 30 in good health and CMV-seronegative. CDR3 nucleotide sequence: TGTGCCAGCAGCCGGACAGGCGAGGGAGAGACCCAGTACTTC. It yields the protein CASSRTGEGETQYF.